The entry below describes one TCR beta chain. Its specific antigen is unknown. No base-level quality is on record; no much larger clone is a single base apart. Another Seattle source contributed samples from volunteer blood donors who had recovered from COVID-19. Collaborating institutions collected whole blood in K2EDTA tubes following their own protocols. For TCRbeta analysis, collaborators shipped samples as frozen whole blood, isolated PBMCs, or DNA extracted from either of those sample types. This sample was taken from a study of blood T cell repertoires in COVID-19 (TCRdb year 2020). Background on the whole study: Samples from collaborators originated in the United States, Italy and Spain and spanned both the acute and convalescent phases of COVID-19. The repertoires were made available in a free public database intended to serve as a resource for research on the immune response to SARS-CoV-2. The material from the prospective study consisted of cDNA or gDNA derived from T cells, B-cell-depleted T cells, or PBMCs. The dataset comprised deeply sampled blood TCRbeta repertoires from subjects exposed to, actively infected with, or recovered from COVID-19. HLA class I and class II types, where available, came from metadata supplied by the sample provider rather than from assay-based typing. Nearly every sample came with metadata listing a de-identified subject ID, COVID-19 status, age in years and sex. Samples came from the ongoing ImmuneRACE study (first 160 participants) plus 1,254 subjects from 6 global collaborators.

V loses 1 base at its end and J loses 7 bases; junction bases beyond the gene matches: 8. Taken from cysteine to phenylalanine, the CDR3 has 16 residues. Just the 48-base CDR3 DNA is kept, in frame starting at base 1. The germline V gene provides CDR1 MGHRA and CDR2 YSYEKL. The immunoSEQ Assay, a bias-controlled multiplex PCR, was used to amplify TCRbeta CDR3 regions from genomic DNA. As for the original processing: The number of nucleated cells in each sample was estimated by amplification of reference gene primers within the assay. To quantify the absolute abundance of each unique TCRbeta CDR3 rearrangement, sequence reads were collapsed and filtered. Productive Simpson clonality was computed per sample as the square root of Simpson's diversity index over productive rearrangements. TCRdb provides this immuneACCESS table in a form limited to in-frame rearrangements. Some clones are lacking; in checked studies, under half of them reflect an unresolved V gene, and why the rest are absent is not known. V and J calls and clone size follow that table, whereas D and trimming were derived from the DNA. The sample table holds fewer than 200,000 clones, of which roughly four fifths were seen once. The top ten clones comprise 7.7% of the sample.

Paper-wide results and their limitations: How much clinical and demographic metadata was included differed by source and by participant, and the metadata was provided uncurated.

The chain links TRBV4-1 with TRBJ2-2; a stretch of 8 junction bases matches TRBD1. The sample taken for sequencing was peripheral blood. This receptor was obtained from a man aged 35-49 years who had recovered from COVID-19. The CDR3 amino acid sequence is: CASSQGQGRLSGELFF. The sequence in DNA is TGCGCCAGCAGCCAAGGACAGGGGAGGTTGAGCGGGGAGCTGTTTTTT.